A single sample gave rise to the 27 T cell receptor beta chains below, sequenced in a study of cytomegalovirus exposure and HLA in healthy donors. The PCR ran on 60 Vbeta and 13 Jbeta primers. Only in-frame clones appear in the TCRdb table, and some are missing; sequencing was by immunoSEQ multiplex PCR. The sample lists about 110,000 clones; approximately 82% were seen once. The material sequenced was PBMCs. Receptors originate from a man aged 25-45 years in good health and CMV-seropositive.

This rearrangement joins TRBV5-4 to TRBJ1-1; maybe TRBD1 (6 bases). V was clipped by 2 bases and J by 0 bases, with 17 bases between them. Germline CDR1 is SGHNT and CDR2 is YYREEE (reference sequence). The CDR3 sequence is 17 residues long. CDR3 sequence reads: CASSFETGLTMNTEAFF. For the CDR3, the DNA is TGTGCCAGCAGCTTTGAAACAGGGCTCACTATGAACACTGAAGCTTTCTTT.

In DNA, the CDR3 is TGTGCCAGCAGGGGTCAGGGAGGTGGCACCGGGGAGCTGTTTTTT. Its protein is CASRGQGGGTGELFF. The J gene is TRBJ2-2, the V gene TRBV6-1, with D perhaps matching TRBD2 (6 bases). The CDR3 sequence is 15 residues long. The V end lost 6 bases, the J end lost 4 bases, and 15 bases lay between the germline ends. CDR1 and CDR2 (germline): MNHNS, SASEGT.

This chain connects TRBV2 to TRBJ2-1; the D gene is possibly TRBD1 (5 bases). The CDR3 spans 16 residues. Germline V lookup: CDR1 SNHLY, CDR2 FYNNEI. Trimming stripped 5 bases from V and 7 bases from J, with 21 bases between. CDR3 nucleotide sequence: TGTGCCAGCAGTCTGTATCAGGGTGGGGCAACGAATGAGCAGTTCTTC. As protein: CASSLYQGGATNEQFF.

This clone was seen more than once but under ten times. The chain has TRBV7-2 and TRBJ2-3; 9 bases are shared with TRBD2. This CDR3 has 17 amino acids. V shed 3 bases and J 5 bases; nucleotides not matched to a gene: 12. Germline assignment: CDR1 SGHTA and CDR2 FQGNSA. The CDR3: CASSFGFTAGGLDTQYF. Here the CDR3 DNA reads TGTGCCAGCAGCTTTGGGTTTACAGCGGGGGGCTTAGATACGCAGTATTTT.

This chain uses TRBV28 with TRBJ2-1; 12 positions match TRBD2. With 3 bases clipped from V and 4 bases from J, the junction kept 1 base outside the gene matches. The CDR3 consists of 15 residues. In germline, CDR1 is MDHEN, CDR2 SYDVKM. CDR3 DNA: TGTGCCAGCAGTTTTGGACTAGCGGGATACAATGAGCAGTTCTTC. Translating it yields CASSFGLAGYNEQFF.

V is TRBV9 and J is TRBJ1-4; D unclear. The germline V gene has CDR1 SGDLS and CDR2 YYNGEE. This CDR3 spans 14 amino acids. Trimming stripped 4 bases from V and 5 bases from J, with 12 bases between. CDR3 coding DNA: TGTGCCAGCAGCCCCCAGTCCAGAAATGAAAAACTGTTTTTT. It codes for CASSPQSRNEKLFF.

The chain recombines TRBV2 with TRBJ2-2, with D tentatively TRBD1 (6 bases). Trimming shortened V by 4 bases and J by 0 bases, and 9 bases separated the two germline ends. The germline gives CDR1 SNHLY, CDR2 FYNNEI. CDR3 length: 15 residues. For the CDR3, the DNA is TGTGCCAGCAGTGTACAGGGTGCGAACACCGGGGAGCTGTTTTTT. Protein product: CASSVQGANTGELFF.

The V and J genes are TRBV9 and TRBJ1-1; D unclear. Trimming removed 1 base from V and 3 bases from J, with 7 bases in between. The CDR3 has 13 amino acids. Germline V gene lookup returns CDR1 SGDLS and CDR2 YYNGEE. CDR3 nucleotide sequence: TGTGCCAGCAGCGTAAGCCACGACACTGAAGCTTTCTTT. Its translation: CASSVSHDTEAFF.

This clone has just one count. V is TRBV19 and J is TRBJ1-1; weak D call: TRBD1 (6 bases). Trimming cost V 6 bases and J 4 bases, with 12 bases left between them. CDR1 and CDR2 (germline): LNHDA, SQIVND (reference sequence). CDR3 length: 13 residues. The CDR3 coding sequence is TGTGCCAGTAGGCACAGGGATTTCACTGAAGCTTTCTTT. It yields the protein CASRHRDFTEAFF. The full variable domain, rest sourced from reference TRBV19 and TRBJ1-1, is DGGITQSPKYLFRKEGQNVTLSCEQNLNHDAMYWYRQDPGQGLRLIYYSQIVNDFQKGDIAEGYSVSREKKESFPLTVTSAQKNPTAFYLCASRHRDFTEAFFGQGTRLTVV.

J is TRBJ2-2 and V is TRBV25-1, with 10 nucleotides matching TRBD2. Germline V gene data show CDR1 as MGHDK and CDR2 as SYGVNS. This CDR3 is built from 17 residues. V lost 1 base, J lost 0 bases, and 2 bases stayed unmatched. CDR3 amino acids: CASSESTSGTNTGELFF. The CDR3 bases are TGTGCCAGCAGTGAATCTACTAGCGGGACGAACACCGGGGAGCTGTTTTTT.

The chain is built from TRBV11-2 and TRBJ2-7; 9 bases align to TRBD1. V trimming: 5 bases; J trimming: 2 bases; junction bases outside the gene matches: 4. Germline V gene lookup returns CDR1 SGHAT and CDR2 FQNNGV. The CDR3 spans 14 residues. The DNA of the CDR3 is TGTGCCAGCAGCATAGGGACAGGGCCCTACGAGCAGTACTTC. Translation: CASSIGTGPYEQYF.

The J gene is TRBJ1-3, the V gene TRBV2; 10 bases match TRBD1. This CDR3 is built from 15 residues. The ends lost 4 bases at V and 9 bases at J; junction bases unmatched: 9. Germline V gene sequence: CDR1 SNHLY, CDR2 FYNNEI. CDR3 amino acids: CASSGVRQGAGTIYF. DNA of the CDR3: TGTGCCAGCAGTGGAGTTCGACAGGGGGCTGGCACCATATATTTT.

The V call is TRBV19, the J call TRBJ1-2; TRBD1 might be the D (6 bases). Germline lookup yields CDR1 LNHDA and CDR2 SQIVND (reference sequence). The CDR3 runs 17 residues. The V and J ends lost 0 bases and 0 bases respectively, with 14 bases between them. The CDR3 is CASSIDRGVFTNYGYTF. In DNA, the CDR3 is TGTGCCAGTAGTATAGACAGGGGCGTCTTCACTAACTATGGCTACACCTTC. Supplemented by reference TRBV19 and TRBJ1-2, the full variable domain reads DGGITQSPKYLFRKEGQNVTLSCEQNLNHDAMYWYRQDPGQGLRLIYYSQIVNDFQKGDIAEGYSVSREKKESFPLTVTSAQKNPTAFYLCASSIDRGVFTNYGYTFGSGTRLTVV.

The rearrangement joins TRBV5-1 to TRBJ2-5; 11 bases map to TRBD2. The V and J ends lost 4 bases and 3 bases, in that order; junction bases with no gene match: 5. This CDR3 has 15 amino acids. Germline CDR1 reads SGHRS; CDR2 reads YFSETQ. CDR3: CASSRLAGSEETQYF. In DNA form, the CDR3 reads TGCGCCAGCAGCCGACTAGCGGGGAGTGAAGAGACCCAGTACTTC.

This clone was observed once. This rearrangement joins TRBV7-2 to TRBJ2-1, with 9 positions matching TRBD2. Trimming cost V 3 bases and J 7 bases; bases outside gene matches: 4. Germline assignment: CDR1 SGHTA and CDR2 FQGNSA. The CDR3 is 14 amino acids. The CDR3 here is CASSFAGGRNEQFF. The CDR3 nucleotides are TGTGCCAGCAGCTTCGCGGGGGGGCGGAATGAGCAGTTCTTC.

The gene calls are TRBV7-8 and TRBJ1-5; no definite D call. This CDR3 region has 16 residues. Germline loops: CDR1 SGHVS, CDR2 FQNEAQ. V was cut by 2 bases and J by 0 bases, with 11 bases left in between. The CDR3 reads CASSLSYGDSNQPQHF. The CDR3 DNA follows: TGTGCCAGCAGCTTATCGTACGGAGATAGCAATCAGCCCCAGCATTTT.

The CDR3 sequence is CASSESGLASGYEQYV. As DNA, the CDR3 is TGTGCCAGCAGTGAAAGCGGGCTAGCGTCAGGCTACGAGCAGTACGTC. This chain connects TRBV6-1 to TRBJ2-7; tentatively, D is TRBD2 (6 bases). V dropped 2 bases and J dropped 3 bases, with 17 bases sitting between them. The CDR3 runs to 16 residues. From germline, CDR1 is MNHNS and CDR2 SASEGT.

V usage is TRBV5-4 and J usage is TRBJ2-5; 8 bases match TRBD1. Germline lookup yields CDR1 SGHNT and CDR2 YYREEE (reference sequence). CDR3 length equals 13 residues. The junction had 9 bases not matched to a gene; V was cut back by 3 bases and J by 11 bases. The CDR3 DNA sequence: TGTGCCAGCAGCTCGCGGGGACAGGTAGTGCAGTACTTC. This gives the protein CASSSRGQVVQYF. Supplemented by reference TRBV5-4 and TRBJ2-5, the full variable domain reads ETGVTQSPTHLIKTRGQQVTLRCSSQSGHNTVSWYQQALGQGPQFIFQYYREEENGRGNFPPRFSGLQFPNYSSELNVNALELDDSALYLCASSSRGQVVQYFGPGTRLLVL.

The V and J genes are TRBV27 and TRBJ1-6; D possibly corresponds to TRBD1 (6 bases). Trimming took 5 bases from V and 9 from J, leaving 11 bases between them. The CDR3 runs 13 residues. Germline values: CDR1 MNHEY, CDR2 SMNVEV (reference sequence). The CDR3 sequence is CASSETGTSPLHF. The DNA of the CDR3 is TGTGCCAGCAGTGAAACAGGGACTTCACCCCTCCACTTT.

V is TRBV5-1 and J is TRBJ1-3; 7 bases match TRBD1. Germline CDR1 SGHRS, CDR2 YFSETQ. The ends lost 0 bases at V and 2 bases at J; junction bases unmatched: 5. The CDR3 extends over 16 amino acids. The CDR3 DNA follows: TGCGCCAGCAGCTTGGAGGCAGGGGGGACTGGAAACACCATATATTTT. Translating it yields CASSLEAGGTGNTIYF.

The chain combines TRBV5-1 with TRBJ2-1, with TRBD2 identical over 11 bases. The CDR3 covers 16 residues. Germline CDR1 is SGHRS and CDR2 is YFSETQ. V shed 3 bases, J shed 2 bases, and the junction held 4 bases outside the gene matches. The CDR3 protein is CASSSTSGITYNEQFF. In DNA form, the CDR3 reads TGCGCCAGCAGCTCGACTAGCGGGATCACCTACAATGAGCAGTTCTTC. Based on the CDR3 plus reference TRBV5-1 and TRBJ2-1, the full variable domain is KAGVTQTPRYLIKTRGQQVTLSCSPISGHRSVSWYQQTPGQGLQFLFEYFSETQRNKGNFPGRFSGRQFSNSRSEMNVSTLELGDSALYLCASSSTSGITYNEQFFGPGTRLTVL.

The CDR3 region is CASSFPADTEAFF. Here the CDR3 DNA reads TGTGCCAGCAGCTTCCCCGCGGACACTGAAGCTTTCTTT. The rearrangement uses TRBV7-9 and TRBJ1-1; D gene uncertain. In germline, CDR1 is SEHNR, CDR2 FQNEAQ (reference sequence). This CDR3 is 13 amino acids long. V lost 3 bases, J lost 3 bases, and 8 bases lay in between.

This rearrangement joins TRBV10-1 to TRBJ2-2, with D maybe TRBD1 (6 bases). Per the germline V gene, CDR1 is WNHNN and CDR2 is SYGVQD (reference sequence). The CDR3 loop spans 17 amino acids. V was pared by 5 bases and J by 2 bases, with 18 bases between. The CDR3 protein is CASSPILGTTNTGELFF. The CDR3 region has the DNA TGCGCCAGCAGTCCCATTCTTGGGACAACAAACACCGGGGAGCTGTTTTTT.

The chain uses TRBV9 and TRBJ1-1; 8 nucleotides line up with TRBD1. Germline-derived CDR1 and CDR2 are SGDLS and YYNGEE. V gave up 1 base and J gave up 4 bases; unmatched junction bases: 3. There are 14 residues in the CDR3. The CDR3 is CASSVRTGSTEAFF. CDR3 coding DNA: TGTGCCAGCAGCGTACGGACAGGGTCCACTGAAGCTTTCTTT.

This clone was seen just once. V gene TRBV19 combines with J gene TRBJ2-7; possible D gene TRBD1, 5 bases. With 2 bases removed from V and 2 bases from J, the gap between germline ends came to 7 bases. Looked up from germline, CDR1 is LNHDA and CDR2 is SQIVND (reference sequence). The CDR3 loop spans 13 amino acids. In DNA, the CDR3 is TGTGCCAGTAGTATATGGGGCACCTACGAGCAGTACTTC. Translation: CASSIWGTYEQYF.

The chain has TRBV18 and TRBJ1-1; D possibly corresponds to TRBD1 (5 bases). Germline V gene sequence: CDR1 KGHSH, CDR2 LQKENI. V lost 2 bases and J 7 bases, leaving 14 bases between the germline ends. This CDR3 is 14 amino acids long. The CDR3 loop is CASSPGGGNGEAFF. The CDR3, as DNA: TGTGCCAGCTCACCAGGTGGGGGGAATGGTGAAGCTTTCTTT.

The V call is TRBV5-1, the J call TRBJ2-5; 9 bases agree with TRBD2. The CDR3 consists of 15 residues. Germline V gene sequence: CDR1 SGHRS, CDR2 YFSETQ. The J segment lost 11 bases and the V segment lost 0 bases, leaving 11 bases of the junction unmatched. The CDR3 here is CASSLVGGGAREQYF. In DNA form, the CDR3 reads TGCGCCAGCAGCTTGGTGGGCGGGGGGGCTCGGGAGCAGTACTTC.